These 5 T cell receptor beta chains came from one sample sequenced in a study of a mutant IDH1 vaccine in newly diagnosed glioma. The repertoire was sequenced with immunoSEQ multiplex PCR; TCRdb's copy has only in-frame clones and lacks some. Of tens of thousands of clones listed, 80% are singletons. Time point here: week 11, during vaccination. A 20-mer mutant IDH1 peptide at 300 ug was injected subcutaneously with topical imiquimod. Their recognized antigens are unknown. Source: PBMCs, taken from a glioma patient whose treatment included an IDH1 peptide vaccine. The receptors come from a man between 45 and 60 years old with glioma.

This clone appeared once. The V call is TRBV5-4, the J call TRBJ1-1, with D possibly being TRBD1 (5 bases). V was trimmed by 4 bases and J by 1 base, leaving 8 bases between them. CDR3 size: 13 residues. Germline-derived CDR1 and CDR2 are SGHNT and YYREEE (reference sequence). CDR3 sequence (DNA): TGTGCCAGCAGCGGGACCGCGAACACTGAAGCTTTCTTT. It codes for CASSGTANTEAFF. Full variable domain (missing parts from reference TRBV5-4 and TRBJ1-1): ETGVTQSPTHLIKTRGQQVTLRCSSQSGHNTVSWYQQALGQGPQFIFQYYREEENGRGNFPPRFSGLQFPNYSSELNVNALELDDSALYLCASSGTANTEAFFGQGTRLTVV.

The chain links TRBV2 to TRBJ1-2; D not resolved. Deletions cut 2 bases from V and 6 bases from J, with 16 bases between. The CDR3 totals 15 residues. Germline CDR1 is SNHLY and CDR2 is FYNNEI. The CDR3 coding sequence is TGTGCCAGCAGTGAAACTTTAAGGGTTCGGAATGGCTACACCTTC. Amino acid sequence: CASSETLRVRNGYTF.

This clone was counted once. The gene calls are TRBV5-1 and TRBJ2-6; the D gene is possibly TRBD2 (5 bases). The CDR3 runs 15 residues. V dropped 4 bases and J dropped 1 base, with 9 bases sitting between them. CDR1 SGHRS and CDR2 YFSETQ come from the germline V gene. CDR3 DNA sequence: TGCGCCAGCAGCGCGTCGGGGTCTGGGGCCAACGTCCTGACTTTC. It translates to CASSASGSGANVLTF.

The rearrangement uses TRBV28 and TRBJ1-2; TRBD1 might be the D (6 bases). Germline CDR1 MDHEN, CDR2 SYDVKM. This CDR3 is built from 15 residues. The V gene lost 6 bases and the J gene lost 4 bases, with 18 bases spanning the gap. CDR3 DNA sequence: TGTGCCAGCAGCCTATTAGGGGGGAACCCCTATGGCTACACCTTC. Protein sequence: CASSLLGGNPYGYTF.

This clone has more than one count but fewer than ten. The rearrangement links TRBV7-2 to TRBJ1-5, with a weak D call TRBD1 (5 bases). Germline V lookup: CDR1 SGHTA, CDR2 FQGNSA. Trimming removed 5 bases from V and 7 bases from J, with 15 bases in between. The CDR3 length is 14 residues. CDR3 nucleotide sequence: TGTGCCAGCAGCATGACAGAGGAACTACAGCCCCAGCATTTT. It encodes CASSMTEELQPQHF. Supplemented by reference TRBV7-2 and TRBJ1-5, the full variable domain reads GAGVSQSPSNKVTEKGKDVELRCDPISGHTALYWYRQSLGQGLEFLIYFQGNSAPDKSGLPSDRFSAERTGGSVSTLTIQRTQQEDSAVYLCASSMTEELQPQHFGDGTRLSIL.